A selection of T cell receptor beta chains follows, all from one sample in a study of human T cells and chemical hapten exposure. Via MiXCR, TCRdb re-called the RACE reads, giving one row per CDR3 protein. The data contain fewer than 90,000 distinct CDR3 sequences, about 6.6% of them singletons. Sequences were derived from whole blood, sampled in connection with sensitization to the hapten diphenylcyclopropenone (DPC). The receptors here all came from a woman in her twenties or thirties with alopecia areata. Some clones in this sample may be carry-over from other donors' samples. The CDR3 runs from the conserved cysteine through the conserved F or W. A D gene is named only where the DNA matches it firmly. A row's size may be missing; if present it is once, few, many or a size class.

v_call,j_call,d_call,cdr3_length,clone_size,cdr3_nt,cdr3_aa
TRBV5-5,TRBJ1-1,NA,14,many,TGTGCCAGCAGCTCCCGGAGTGGCGTTTCTGAAGCTTTCTTT,CASSSRSGVSEAFF
TRBV12-3/TRBV12-4,TRBJ1-6,NA,14,few,TGTGCCAGCACCCAAACGGCAGTTGATTCACCCCTCCACTTT,CASTQTAVDSPLHF
TRBV20-1,TRBJ1-2,NA,13,NA,TGCAGTGCTAGAGGGACGAGGGGACATGGCTACACCTTC,CSARGTRGHGYTF
TRBV5-1,TRBJ1-2,NA,11,NA,TGCGCCAGCAGCTTGGATCGGGGTCTCACCTTC,CASSLDRGLTF
TRBV5-1,TRBJ2-3,NA,15,many,TGCGCCAGCACCTCGTCGACTAGTTTAGCAGATACGCAGTATTTT,CASTSSTSLADTQYF
TRBV10-3,TRBJ2-7,NA,12,many,TGTGCCATCCGGACCGATACCTACGAGCAGTACTTC,CAIRTDTYEQYF
TRBV19,TRBJ2-1,NA,15,many,TGTGCCAGTACCACTGGGGATTCGAACAATGATGAGCAGTTCTTC,CASTTGDSNNDEQFF
TRBV5-4,TRBJ1-1,TRBD1,15,NA,TGTGCCAGCAGCTTTCAACAGGGGGTCAACACTGAAGCTTTCTTT,CASSFQQGVNTEAFF
TRBV9,TRBJ1-4,TRBD1,16,many,TGTGCCAGCAGCGTTGGGACAGGGGCAACTAATGAAAAACTGTTTTTT,CASSVGTGATNEKLFF
TRBV30,TRBJ2-7,NA,12,few,TGTGCCTGGAGTGTATTCAGTTCCGAGCAGTACTTC,CAWSVFSSEQYF
TRBV5-1,TRBJ2-6,NA,15,many,TGCGCCAGCAGCTTCACAGGCTCTGGGGCCAACGTCCTGACTTTC,CASSFTGSGANVLTF
TRBV20-1,TRBJ2-2,TRBD1,16,NA,TGCAGTGCCCAACTCACAGGGGCCGCGAACACCGGGGAGCTGTTTTTT,CSAQLTGAANTGELFF
TRBV27,TRBJ2-5,TRBD1,16,few,TGTGCCAGCACCGCCCTGGGACAGGGTGAGCGAGAGACCCAGTACTTC,CASTALGQGERETQYF
TRBV6-2/TRBV6-3,TRBJ2-7,TRBD1,14,NA,TGTGCCAGCAGTTACTCGGGACAGCGCTACGAGCAGTACTTC,CASSYSGQRYEQYF
TRBV7-9,TRBJ2-7,NA,15,few,TGTGCCAGCAGCCAGGGGACGGATACCTCCTACGAGCAGTACTTC,CASSQGTDTSYEQYF
TRBV6-5,TRBJ1-6,NA,16,few,TGTGCCAGCAGTTACTCATGGAGGGTCGATAATTCACCCCTCCACTTT,CASSYSWRVDNSPLHF
TRBV7-9,TRBJ1-3,NA,17,many,TGTGCCAGCAGCTTAGGAGGGATGCATATCTCTGGAAACACCATATATTTT,CASSLGGMHISGNTIYF
TRBV7-2,TRBJ2-7,NA,16,many,TGTGCCAGCAGTCAACCGGGGACAAAGCCCCTCTACGAGCAGTACTTC,CASSQPGTKPLYEQYF
TRBV9,TRBJ2-1,NA,15,many,TGTGCCAGCAGCGTAGTCGGGCGGACCTTCAATGAGCAGTTCTTC,CASSVVGRTFNEQFF
TRBV10-3,TRBJ2-1,NA,15,many,TGTGCCATCAGTGAAGGCGGACGTGGGTACAATGAGCAGTTCTTC,CAISEGGRGYNEQFF
TRBV18,TRBJ1-2,NA,13,many,TGTGCCAGCTCACCCGACAGAAACTATGGCTACACCTTC,CASSPDRNYGYTF
TRBV6-5,TRBJ2-7,TRBD1,15,few,TGTGCCAGCAGTTACTCGGGGCAGGGGGCCTTCGAGCAGTACTTC,CASSYSGQGAFEQYF
TRBV11-2,TRBJ1-2,TRBD1,16,few,TGTGCCAGCAGCTATTTACGGGACAGGCGACACTATGGCTACACCTTC,CASSYLRDRRHYGYTF
TRBV3-1,TRBJ2-5,NA,14,many,TGTGCCAGCAGCCGTCGGGGAGGACAAGAGACCCAGTACTTC,CASSRRGGQETQYF
TRBV7-9,TRBJ1-4,NA,16,many,TGTGCCAGCAGCCCGCTAAAAACAGGGTTTGATGAAAAACTGTTTTTT,CASSPLKTGFDEKLFF
TRBV2,TRBJ2-5,TRBD2,14,many,TGTGCCAGCAAGGCGGGGGTGTACCAAGAGACCCAGTACTTC,CASKAGVYQETQYF
TRBV25-1,TRBJ1-1,NA,13,many,TGTGCCAGCAGCGTAGGCGGGAACACTGAAGCTTTCTTT,CASSVGGNTEAFF
TRBV6-1,TRBJ1-5,NA,14,many,TGTGCCAGCACGGCGGACAGTCAATATCAGCCCCAGCATTTT,CASTADSQYQPQHF
TRBV29-1,TRBJ1-1,NA,11,many,TGCAGCGTCGTAAGGGGAACTGAAGCTTTCTTT,CSVVRGTEAFF
TRBV30,TRBJ2-7,NA,12,few,TGTGCCTGGAGTGTACTAGTGTACGAGCAGTACTTC,CAWSVLVYEQYF
TRBV20-1,TRBJ1-5,TRBD1,14,many,TGCAGTGCTAATCCGGGACAGAACAATCAGCCCCAGCATTTT,CSANPGQNNQPQHF
TRBV6-5,TRBJ2-1,NA,13,many,TGTGCCAGCAGTTACTCGAGAGGGAATGAGCAGTTCTTC,CASSYSRGNEQFF
TRBV7-9,TRBJ2-1,TRBD2,16,many,TGTGCCAGCAGCTTAGCTGACGGGGGGGCCGGTCCTGAGCAGTTCTTC,CASSLADGGAGPEQFF
TRBV7-8,TRBJ1-5,NA,15,many,TGTGCCAGCAGCCGAGAGGGGAGGAGCAATCAGCCCCAGCATTTT,CASSREGRSNQPQHF
TRBV29-1,TRBJ1-2,NA,13,many,TGCAGCGTTGCCGGGGAGAGGTCCTATGGCTACACCTTC,CSVAGERSYGYTF
TRBV20-1,TRBJ2-1,TRBD2,19,many,TGCAGTGCTAGAGGAGGATCCGGACTAGCGGGGGTTTCCTACAATGAGCAGTTCTTC,CSARGGSGLAGVSYNEQFF
TRBV6-1,TRBJ1-6,TRBD1,16,many,TGTGCCAGCAGTGTAACAGGGGGCTTTGGTAATTCACCCCTCCACTTT,CASSVTGGFGNSPLHF
TRBV5-1,TRBJ2-1,NA,15,many,TGCGCCAGCAGCTTGATGGGGGGATATTACAATGAGCAGTTCTTC,CASSLMGGYYNEQFF
TRBV14,TRBJ2-3,NA,15,NA,TGTGCCAGCAGCCATCCGGGGATATTCGCAGATACGCAGTATTTT,CASSHPGIFADTQYF
TRBV12-3/TRBV12-4,TRBJ2-7,NA,11,many,TGTGCCAGCAGTTTATATGAGGGGCAGTACTTC,CASSLYEGQYF
TRBV7-9,TRBJ1-4,NA,15,NA,TGTGCCAGCAGCTTAAGGACACAACGAGCCGAAAAACTGTTTTTT,CASSLRTQRAEKLFF
TRBV20-1,TRBJ2-5,TRBD2,13,many,TGCAGTGCTAGCGGGGGGGTGATGGAGACCCAGTACTTC,CSASGGVMETQYF
TRBV5-1,TRBJ2-5,NA,16,NA,TGCGCCAGCAGCTTGGTCCGCGCCGGAAAACAAGAGACCCAGTACTTC,CASSLVRAGKQETQYF
TRBV5-1,TRBJ2-5,TRBD1,15,many,TGCGCCAGCAGCTTGGATGCAGGGGGCGGTGAGACCCAGTACTTC,CASSLDAGGGETQYF
TRBV7-8,TRBJ1-1,NA,14,many,TGTGCCAGCAGCTTAGAGGCCGATTACACTGAAGCTTTCTTT,CASSLEADYTEAFF
TRBV5-1,TRBJ2-7,NA,16,many,TGCGCCAGCAGCCCCTCCCCGTCCCTACGGCCCTTCGAGCAGTACTTC,CASSPSPSLRPFEQYF
TRBV29-1,TRBJ1-1,TRBD1,13,NA,TGCAGCGCTGACGGGACAGGCCAAGAGAAAGCTTTCTTT,CSADGTGQEKAFF
TRBV30,TRBJ1-1,NA,12,NA,TGTGCCTGGAGTCCCAGAGGCGAGGAAGCTTTCTTT,CAWSPRGEEAFF
TRBV7-9,TRBJ2-2,NA,14,many,TGTGCCAGCAGCCCAGGCTACCCTAGCGGGGAGCTGTTTTTT,CASSPGYPSGELFF
TRBV10-3,TRBJ1-2,NA,13,many,TGTGCCATCAGTGATGGGCAGGAGGACGGCTACACCTTC,CAISDGQEDGYTF
TRBV7-9,TRBJ1-6,NA,14,NA,TGTGCCAGCAGACTACCAGGGAAGAATTCACCCCTCCACTTT,CASRLPGKNSPLHF
TRBV7-9,TRBJ1-2,NA,19,NA,TGTGCCAGCAGCTTATTTTTTTTTAGAGGGACGAAAGGATCTATGGGCTACACCTTC,CASSLFFFRGTKGSMGYTF
TRBV10-3,TRBJ1-2,NA,15,few,TGTGCCATCAGTGAGGCGATACTAAATAACTATGGCTACACCTTC,CAISEAILNNYGYTF
TRBV20-1,TRBJ1-5,TRBD1,13,NA,TGCAGTGCTAAAGGACAGGGCAATCAGCCCCAGCATTTT,CSAKGQGNQPQHF
TRBV18,TRBJ1-6,NA,15,few,TGTGCCAGCTCACCAGTAAACCAGAATAATTCACCCCTCCACTTT,CASSPVNQNNSPLHF
TRBV12-3/TRBV12-4,TRBJ2-3,TRBD2,16,many,TGTGCCAGCAGTTTTCGGTCGGGGGGGGGCCCAGATACGCAGTATTTT,CASSFRSGGGPDTQYF